The 29 T cell receptor beta chains reported below all come from one sample, sequenced in a study of cytomegalovirus exposure and HLA in healthy donors. Primers: 60 Vbeta forward and 13 Jbeta reverse. Measured with immunoSEQ multiplex PCR; TCRdb has only the in-frame clones, and not every one. Of 270,000 or so clones listed, 86% are singletons. Sequences were obtained from PBMCs. These receptors were taken from a man aged 35 to 55 in good health and CMV-seropositive.

This clone occurred once. This chain links TRBV7-3 with TRBJ2-1; TRBD1 matches at 9 bases. The V segment lost 2 bases and the J segment 3 bases; nucleotides outside the gene matches: 2. The germline gives CDR1 SGHTA, CDR2 FQGTGA. There are 15 residues in the CDR3. The CDR3 region has the DNA TGTGCCAGCAGCTTAGGACAGGGGATCTACAATGAGCAGTTCTTC. Translated, it gives CASSLGQGIYNEQFF.

The J gene is TRBJ2-7, the V gene TRBV20-1, with D possibly being TRBD2 (6 bases). Germline values: CDR1 DFQATT, CDR2 SNEGSKA (reference sequence). The V end lost 3 bases, the J end lost 12 bases, and 15 bases lay between the germline ends. The CDR3 is 11 residues long. The CDR3 is CSARGKGLMYF. Here the CDR3 DNA reads TGCAGTGCTAGGGGTAAGGGACTGATGTACTTC.

This rearrangement joins TRBV5-1 to TRBJ2-1; D possibly corresponds to TRBD2 (5 bases). In germline, CDR1 is SGHRS, CDR2 YFSETQ. This CDR3 is built from 15 residues. V lost 0 bases, J lost 9 bases, and 16 bases lay in between. CDR3 sequence: CASSLALASPSEQFF. CDR3 coding DNA: TGCGCCAGCAGCTTGGCCTTGGCTAGCCCGTCTGAGCAGTTCTTC.

This clone was seen once. In nucleotides, the CDR3 is TGCGCCAGCAGCCAAGTAGGGCCGGTAGCGGAGACCCAGTACTTC. Residues: CASSQVGPVAETQYF. The J gene is TRBJ2-5, the V gene TRBV4-1; weak D call: TRBD2 (5 bases). V dropped 1 base and J dropped 5 bases, with 14 bases sitting between them. Per germline, CDR1 MGHRA and CDR2 YSYEKL. The CDR3 contains 15 residues.

The genes are TRBV9 and TRBJ1-4; 7 nucleotides match TRBD1. The germline CDR1 and CDR2 sequences are SGDLS and YYNGEE. The V segment lost 3 bases and the J segment 3 bases; nucleotides outside the gene matches: 11. The CDR3 sequence is 17 residues long. The CDR3 bases are TGTGCCAGCAGCGCAGGGGGTGGTAGGGGTCCTAATGAAAAACTGTTTTTT. Translation gives CASSAGGGRGPNEKLFF.

The chain employs TRBV30 and TRBJ2-7, with 7 bases identical to TRBD2. J lost 5 bases, V lost 2 bases, and 9 bases had no gene match. The CDR3 is made up of 14 amino acids. Germline lookup yields CDR1 GTSNPN and CDR2 SVGIG (reference sequence). The CDR3 region is CAWSLTRLADEQYF. CDR3 bases: TGTGCCTGGAGTCTAACTCGACTAGCCGACGAGCAGTACTTC.

This clone was detected a few times. The rearrangement links TRBV7-6 to TRBJ2-2; 7 positions agree with TRBD2. The V segment lost 5 bases and the J segment 1 base; nucleotides outside the gene matches: 4. This CDR3 contains 15 residues. The germline CDR1 and CDR2 sequences are SGHVS and FNYEAQ. CDR3 DNA sequence: TGTGCCAGCAGCCGACTAGCTGGGAACACCGGGGAGCTGTTTTTT. Translation gives CASSRLAGNTGELFF.

The rearrangement uses TRBV14 and TRBJ2-1, with D perhaps TRBD2 (6 bases). Deletions cut 11 bases from V and 1 base from J, with 21 bases between. The CDR3 has 16 residues. Per germline, CDR1 SGHDN and CDR2 FVKESK. The CDR3 spells CALHPRIGGSYNEQFF. CDR3 coding DNA: TGTGCCCTCCACCCAAGGATTGGGGGGTCCTACAATGAGCAGTTCTTC.

The chain employs TRBV6-5 and TRBJ2-1, with TRBD1 identical over 7 bases. The CDR3 spans 13 residues. CDR1 is MNHEY and CDR2 is SVGAGI in the germline V gene. The ends lost 7 bases at V and 4 bases at J; junction bases unmatched: 4. The CDR3 protein is CASTRQGYNEQFF. The CDR3 DNA sequence: TGTGCCAGCACCAGACAGGGTTACAATGAGCAGTTCTTC.

Comments on this clone: At one end, the junction sequence differs from germline, possibly due to a read error. V usage is TRBV28 and J usage is TRBJ1-4; D perhaps matches TRBD1 (6 bases). Per germline, CDR1 MDHEN and CDR2 SYDVKM. The CDR3 spans 15 residues. In nucleotides, the CDR3 is TGTGCCAGCAGCAGGACAGTTGCAACTAATGGAAAACTGTTTTTT. It is translated as CASSRTVATNGKLFF.

The chain couples TRBV7-3 to TRBJ1-1, with TRBD1 matching over 7 bases. The CDR3 covers 15 residues. V gave up 4 bases and J gave up 2 bases; unmatched junction bases: 7. Per germline, CDR1 SGHTA and CDR2 FQGTGA. The CDR3 region has the DNA TGTGCCAGCAGCTCGACGACAGGGAGAAACACTGAAGCTTTCTTT. Protein product: CASSSTTGRNTEAFF. Drawing the rest from reference TRBV7-3 and TRBJ1-1, the complete variable domain is GAGVSQTPSNKVTEKGKYVELRCDPISGHTALYWYRQSLGQGPEFLIYFQGTGAADDSGLPNDRFFAVRPEGSVSTLKIQRTERGDSAVYLCASSSTTGRNTEAFFGQGTRLTVV.

A single count supports this clone. The genes are TRBV7-9 and TRBJ1-5; 8 nucleotides agree with TRBD1. From germline, CDR1 is SEHNR and CDR2 FQNEAQ (reference sequence). This CDR3 comprises 16 residues. The V segment lost 1 base and the J segment 6 bases; nucleotides outside the gene matches: 8. Written as DNA, the CDR3 is TGTGCCAGCAGCTTAGAAACAGGGGGGGGAAGTCAGCCCCAGCATTTT. Its translation is CASSLETGGGSQPQHF. The full variable domain, with the rest looked up from reference TRBV7-9 and TRBJ1-5, is DTGVSQNPRHKITKRGQNVTFRCDPISEHNRLYWYRQTLGQGPEFLTYFQNEAQLEKSRLLSDRFSAERPKGSFSTLEIQRTEQGDSAMYLCASSLETGGGSQPQHFGDGTRLSIL.

The chain has TRBV19 and TRBJ1-5; D remains ambiguous. Per the germline V gene, CDR1 is LNHDA and CDR2 is SQIVND (reference sequence). There are 13 residues in the CDR3. The germline V and J ends were trimmed by 6 bases and 6 bases, with 12 bases remaining between them. The DNA for the CDR3 is TGTGCCAGTAGCCGACTTCCCAGTCAGCCCCAGCATTTT. This encodes CASSRLPSQPQHF.

This clone was found a few times. The chain joins TRBV5-1 to TRBJ1-1, with D perhaps TRBD1 (6 bases). Germline V gene lookup returns CDR1 SGHRS and CDR2 YFSETQ. The length of the CDR3 is 12 residues. The ends were cut back, 4 bases at V and 4 bases at J, with 8 bases in the middle. CDR3 in DNA: TGCGCCAGCAGCCTCAGGGGCACTGAAGCTTTCTTT. Its translation: CASSLRGTEAFF.

The rearrangement links TRBV5-1 to TRBJ1-4; 7 bases fit TRBD1. The CDR3 length is 12 residues. V lost 8 bases and J lost 8; bases outside the gene matches: 6. Per germline, CDR1 SGHRS and CDR2 YFSETQ. CDR3 residues: CASREGAEKLFF. CDR3 DNA sequence: TGCGCCAGTCGGGAGGGGGCAGAAAAACTGTTTTTT.

J is TRBJ2-5 and V is TRBV25-1, with TRBD2 identical over 8 bases. The junction had 14 bases not matched to a gene; V was cut back by 4 bases and J by 4 bases. CDR1 and CDR2 from the germline V gene are MGHDK and SYGVNS. This CDR3 is 17 amino acids long. CDR3 residues: CASSARGGRNVGETQYF. The CDR3, as DNA: TGTGCCAGCAGTGCCAGGGGCGGGAGGAACGTGGGAGAGACCCAGTACTTC.

The chain has TRBV11-2 and TRBJ2-1, with TRBD2 matching over 10 bases. V shed 4 bases, J shed 9 bases, and the junction held 18 bases outside the gene matches. The CDR3 runs 18 residues. Germline lookup yields CDR1 SGHAT and CDR2 FQNNGV. The CDR3: CASSSNSESGRASSEQFF. For the CDR3, the DNA is TGTGCCAGCAGCTCCAACTCTGAGAGCGGGAGGGCCTCAAGTGAGCAGTTCTTC.

V gene TRBV6-5 combines with J gene TRBJ2-7; 10 nucleotides match TRBD1. This CDR3 is 15 amino acids long. The trim removed 2 bases at V and 4 bases at J, leaving 5 bases unmatched. Germline V gives CDR1 MNHEY, CDR2 SVGAGI. The CDR3 coding sequence is TGTGCCAGCAGTTACACCCGACAGGGGGCTTACGAGCAGTACTTC. It is translated as CASSYTRQGAYEQYF.

The chain uses TRBV2 and TRBJ2-2, with 7 bases that match TRBD1. CDR3 length: 15 amino acids. V dropped 4 bases and J dropped 6; count of bases not matched to a gene: 8. Germline CDR1 SNHLY, CDR2 FYNNEI. Here the CDR3 reads CASSGQGGVAGELFF. The CDR3 DNA sequence: TGTGCCAGCAGTGGACAGGGTGGGGTGGCCGGGGAGCTGTTTTTT. Full variable domain (remainder filled in from reference TRBV2 and TRBJ2-2): EPEVTQTPSHQVTQMGQEVILRCVPISNHLYFYWYRQILGQKVEFLVSFYNNEISEKSEIFDDQFSVERPDGSNFTLKIRSTKLEDSAMYFCASSGQGGVAGELFFGEGSRLTVL.

This clone was seen a few times. The V call is TRBV6-6, the J call TRBJ1-1; 11 bases are a match to TRBD1. The CDR3 consists of 14 residues. CDR1 is MNHNY, CDR2 SVGAGI, per germline (reference sequence). Unmatched junction bases numbered 0, after V lost 4 bases and J lost 2 bases. CDR3 DNA sequence: TGTGCCAGCAGTTGGACAGGGGGCAACACTGAAGCTTTCTTT. Its translation: CASSWTGGNTEAFF.

The V and J genes are TRBV7-9 and TRBJ1-2; D possibly corresponds to TRBD1 (5 bases). Trimming left V 1 base short and J 5 bases short, with 14 bases between. The CDR3 spans 15 residues. Germline CDR1 reads SEHNR; CDR2 reads FQNEAQ (reference sequence). The CDR3 DNA reads as TGTGCCAGCAGCTTAGACCCGACAGTCGGATATGGCTACACCTTC. Its translation is CASSLDPTVGYGYTF. Complete variable domain (other parts from reference TRBV7-9 and TRBJ1-2): DTGVSQNPRHKITKRGQNVTFRCDPISEHNRLYWYRQTLGQGPEFLTYFQNEAQLEKSRLLSDRFSAERPKGSFSTLEIQRTEQGDSAMYLCASSLDPTVGYGYTFGSGTRLTVV.

This clone was counted once. This chain uses TRBV10-2 with TRBJ2-7; D is perhaps TRBD1 (6 bases). V lost 7 bases and J lost 0, with 13 bases in between. The germline V gene encodes CDR1 WSHSY and CDR2 SAAADI. This CDR3 has 14 amino acids. CDR3 sequence: CASKTGSSSYEQYF. In DNA form, the CDR3 reads TGCGCCAGCAAAACAGGGTCTAGCTCCTACGAGCAGTACTTC.

Comments on this clone: The junction differs from germline at one of its ends, possibly a read error. The chain combines TRBV7-8 with TRBJ2-7; 7 bases match TRBD1. CDR3 size: 12 residues. Germline CDR1 and CDR2: SGHVS and FQNEAQ. CDR3 bases: TGTGCCAGCAACTTAGGGGGCCACGAGCAGTACTTC. Its protein is CASNLGGHEQYF.

V and J are TRBV4-1 and TRBJ2-7; TRBD1 is a possible D gene (5 bases). CDR3 length equals 15 residues. From germline, CDR1 is MGHRA and CDR2 YSYEKL. Trimming took 4 bases from V and 2 from J, leaving 15 bases between them. The DNA for the CDR3 is TGCGCCAGCAGCCCCTCCGGGCAGGGTCCCTACGAGCAGTACTTC. Its translation is CASSPSGQGPYEQYF.

Worth noting for this clone: Other DNA sequences within the sample encode an identical CDR3. J is TRBJ2-7 and V is TRBV18; D remains unclear. CDR3 length equals 13 residues. Germline CDR1 reads KGHSH; CDR2 reads LQKENI. V dropped 0 bases and J dropped 0 bases, with 3 bases sitting between them. The CDR3 here is CASSPPSSYEQYF. As DNA, the CDR3 is TGTGCCAGCTCACCACCGAGCTCCTACGAGCAGTACTTC.

This clone was observed a handful of times. The genes are TRBV7-9 and TRBJ2-7; 8 bases line up with TRBD2. V lost 5 bases, J lost 5 bases, and 14 bases stayed unmatched. There are 16 residues in the CDR3. Germline-derived CDR1 and CDR2 are SEHNR and FQNEAQ (reference sequence). The CDR3 loop is CASSPRGGREHDEQYF. CDR3 nucleotides: TGTGCCAGCAGCCCCCGGGGGGGGCGGGAGCATGACGAGCAGTACTTC. The full variable domain, completed using reference TRBV7-9 and TRBJ2-7, is DTGVSQNPRHKITKRGQNVTFRCDPISEHNRLYWYRQTLGQGPEFLTYFQNEAQLEKSRLLSDRFSAERPKGSFSTLEIQRTEQGDSAMYLCASSPRGGREHDEQYFGPGTRLTVT.

This rearrangement joins TRBV9 to TRBJ2-2; 7 bases align to TRBD1. J gave up 6 bases and V 0 bases, and 2 bases lay outside the gene matches. CDR3 length: 14 residues. Germline CDR1 reads SGDLS; CDR2 reads YYNGEE. CDR3 residues: CASSVATGPGELFF. The CDR3 DNA follows: TGTGCCAGCAGCGTAGCGACAGGGCCCGGGGAGCTGTTTTTT.

This chain uses TRBV11-3 with TRBJ2-7; 10 bases agree with TRBD1. This CDR3 region has 12 residues. CDR1 is SGHNT and CDR2 is YENEEA in the germline V gene. Here the CDR3 reads CARDRGHYEQYF. The CDR3 DNA reads as TGTGCTAGGGACAGGGGACACTACGAGCAGTACTTC.

The chain employs TRBV14 and TRBJ2-1, with D possibly matching TRBD2 (6 bases). Trimming shortened V by 6 bases and J by 6 bases, and 18 bases separated the two germline ends. Germline CDR1 is SGHDN and CDR2 is FVKESK. There are 15 residues in the CDR3. The CDR3 bases are TGTGCCAGCAGTCGTACAGGAGGGTCCGTCAATGAGCAGTTCTTC. It yields the protein CASSRTGGSVNEQFF. Full variable domain (missing parts from reference TRBV14 and TRBJ2-1): EAGVTQFPSHSVIEKGQTVTLRCDPISGHDNLYWYRRVMGKEIKFLLHFVKESKQDESGMPNNRFLAERTGGTYSTLKVQPAELEDSGVYFCASSRTGGSVNEQFFGPGTRLTVL.